A single sample gave rise to the 3 T cell receptor beta chains below, sequenced in a study of CD8+ T cells in alopecia areata. The treatment is: oral pan-JAK inhibitor, 5-10 mg twice daily. cDNA reverse transcribed from extracted RNA served as the sequencing template. TCRdb keeps only in-frame clones here, not all; method: immunoSEQ multiplex PCR. The repertoire holds tens of thousands of clones, with 40% to 55% as singletons. The source material was CD8+ T cells sorted from blood, sampled at roughly week 36, from a patient treated with tofacitinib. Every receptor here comes from a human donor with alopecia areata.

This chain links TRBV4-1 with TRBJ2-7, with D perhaps TRBD2 (7 bases). The CDR3 contains 17 residues. Per germline, CDR1 MGHRA and CDR2 YSYEKL. Trimming pared 0 bases from V and 2 bases from J, leaving 17 bases between. The CDR3 spells CASSQDWGRELAYEQYF. The CDR3 bases are TGCGCCAGCAGCCAAGATTGGGGGCGGGAGCTGGCCTACGAGCAGTACTTC.

V and J are TRBV2 and TRBJ2-7, with D possibly called TRBD1 or TRBD2 (5 bases each). There are 11 residues in the CDR3. Deletions cut 9 bases from V and 4 bases from J, with 10 bases between. CDR1 SNHLY and CDR2 FYNNEI come from the germline V gene. CDR3 coding DNA: TGTGCCAGTGGGGCGGGTTACGAGCAGTACTTC. Translated, it gives CASGAGYEQYF.

This clone was seen a few times. This rearrangement joins TRBV7-9 to TRBJ2-5; D is unclear. The CDR3 covers 13 residues. V dropped 3 bases and J dropped 5 bases, with 10 bases sitting between them. Per the germline V gene, CDR1 is SEHNR and CDR2 is FQNEAQ (reference sequence). CDR3 in amino acids: CASSLDGWETQYF. CDR3 DNA: TGTGCCAGCAGCTTGGACGGGTGGGAGACCCAGTACTTC.